A single sample is the source of the 24 T cell receptor beta chains below, sequenced in a study of T-cell reconstitution after alpha-beta-depleted transplantation in children (dated by TCRdb to 2016 to 2017). Reading the label with the study, this specimen's treatment or condition is: allogeneic hematopoietic cell transplantation with graft depleted of TCRalphabeta T cells and CD19 B cells. The library was generated by PCR. Instrument on record: Illumina HiSeq 2500. TCR library preparation used molecular barcoding, with unique molecular identifiers applied to normalize quantification of the TCRbeta repertoire. TCRdb's own reprocessing of the public reads used fastp at Q25 and MiXCR and kept productive beta chains. Rows with one shared CDR3 protein collapse into an entry with the most common genes and DNA. The sample table contains about 980,000 distinct CDR3 sequences; only one count was recorded for 25% to 35% of them. Together, the top ten hold over 25% of the sample.

The starting material was PBMCs, mostly from graft donor cells, obtained 360 days after TCRalphabeta/CD19-depleted stem cell transplant. The receptors were gathered from a boy under three years old who had a stem cell transplant for SCID, so the T cells may come from the graft donor.

The chain joins TRBV27 to TRBJ1-1, with D perhaps TRBD1 (5 bases). Germline V gene sequence: CDR1 MNHEY, CDR2 SMNVEV (reference sequence). This CDR3 has 13 residues. The V end lost 7 bases, the J end lost 2 bases, and 11 bases lay between the germline ends. This CDR3 is CASMPWGNTEAFF. CDR3 coding DNA: TGTGCCAGCATGCCGTGGGGCAACACTGAAGCTTTCTTT.

This sequence joins TRBV12-3 or TRBV12-4 and TRBJ1-3; the D is unclear. Trimming took off 8 bases at V and 4 bases at J, with 9 bases between the two ends. The CDR3 totals 12 residues. The CDR3 DNA sequence: TGTGCCAGCCGGCCTGGGGGAAACACCATATATTTT. Translated: CASRPGGNTIYF.

CDR3 DNA: TGCAGTGCTAGTGGTTTTAGCACTGAAGCTTTCTTT. This sequence encodes CSASGFSTEAFF. The chain combines TRBV20-1 with TRBJ1-1; no clear D gene. The germline CDR1 and CDR2 sequences are DFQATT and SNEGSKA (reference sequence). V was pared by 3 bases and J by 4 bases, with 9 bases between. The CDR3 consists of 12 residues.

The J gene is TRBJ2-5, the V gene TRBV2; D possibly corresponds to TRBD2 (5 bases). The germline gives CDR1 SNHLY, CDR2 FYNNEI. The CDR3 sequence is 11 residues long. V shed 6 bases and J shed 10 bases, with 12 bases lying between them. The CDR3 reads CASRYTEGQYF. The CDR3 region has the DNA TGTGCCAGCAGATACACCGAGGGCCAGTACTTC.

This clonotype has just a few counts. This rearrangement joins TRBV10-3 to TRBJ2-1; 10 bases agree with TRBD2. V lost 3 bases to trimming and J lost 12 bases; unmatched junction nucleotides: 11. This CDR3 spans 15 amino acids. The germline gives CDR1 ENHRY, CDR2 SYGVKD. The CDR3 loop reads CAISDEASGGPGQFF. For the CDR3, the DNA is TGTGCCATCAGTGATGAGGCTAGCGGGGGCCCCGGGCAGTTCTTC.

This chain links TRBV11-2 with TRBJ2-1, with TRBD1 matching over 11 bases. CDR3 length: 16 amino acids. The germline CDR1 and CDR2 sequences are SGHAT and FQNNGV. Trimming cost V 5 bases and J 6 bases; bases outside gene matches: 9. This chain's CDR3 is CASSHRPGTGGNEQFF. CDR3 nucleotide sequence: TGTGCCAGCAGCCACCGTCCCGGGACAGGGGGCAATGAGCAGTTCTTC.

The sample holds a few counts of this clonotype. The chain joins TRBV10-3 to TRBJ2-3; tentatively, D is TRBD1 (6 bases). The CDR3 totals 14 residues. Germline V gives CDR1 ENHRY, CDR2 SYGVKD. V was cut by 3 bases and J by 5 bases, with 12 bases left in between. The CDR3 sequence: CAISDSPRGDTQYF. CDR3 sequence (DNA): TGTGCCATCAGTGATTCTCCCAGGGGAGATACGCAGTATTTT.

The rearrangement uses TRBV12-3 or TRBV12-4 and TRBJ1-6; TRBD1 might be the D (5 bases). This CDR3 is built from 14 residues. V lost 8 bases, J lost 7 bases, and 15 bases lay in between. CDR3 bases: TGTGCCAGCTCAAGGGGTGCGACGAATTCACCCCTCCACTTT. This encodes CASSRGATNSPLHF.

The gene calls are TRBV6-2 or TRBV6-3 and TRBJ1-1; possible D gene TRBD1, 6 bases. The V end was cut by 2 bases, the J end by 6 bases, with 10 bases between. The CDR3 totals 13 residues. CDR1 is MNHEY, CDR2 SVGEGT, per germline. The CDR3 sequence is CASSYPPGAEAFF. DNA for the CDR3: TGTGCCAGCAGTTACCCGCCAGGGGCTGAAGCTTTCTTT.

This clonotype was seen only a few times. The chain carries TRBV7-9 and TRBJ2-3, with D possibly matching TRBD1 (5 bases). Germline CDR1 is SEHNR and CDR2 is FQNEAQ (reference sequence). This CDR3 comprises 14 residues. The V gene lost 2 bases and the J gene lost 2 bases, with 8 bases spanning the gap. The CDR3 spells CASSLTTVTDTQYF. CDR3 DNA sequence: TGTGCCAGCAGCTTAACGACAGTCACAGATACGCAGTATTTT.

This clonotype was seen only a few times. The chain combines TRBV5-1 with TRBJ1-1; D is undetermined. Germline CDR1 and CDR2: SGHRS and YFSETQ. Trimming took off 6 bases at V and 4 bases at J, with 10 bases between the two ends. The CDR3 has 12 residues. The CDR3 here is CASTQHGTEAFF. Here the CDR3 DNA reads TGCGCCAGCACCCAACACGGCACTGAAGCTTTCTTT.

There are a few counts of this clonotype. The chain carries TRBV4-2 and TRBJ2-2; the D is unclear. V was pared by 8 bases and J by 3 bases, with 7 bases between. Germline assignment: CDR1 LGHNA and CDR2 YNFKEQ. The CDR3 loop spans 12 amino acids. The CDR3 sequence is CASLRDTGELFF. The DNA for the CDR3 is TGTGCCAGCCTCCGGGACACCGGGGAGCTGTTTTTT.

The chain uses TRBV20-1 and TRBJ2-5; the D gene is possibly TRBD1 (5 bases). CDR3 length equals 12 residues. The ends were cut back, 5 bases at V and 5 bases at J, with 12 bases in the middle. From germline, CDR1 is DFQATT and CDR2 SNEGSKA (reference sequence). The CDR3 is CSASDRVETQYF. The CDR3 nucleotides read TGCAGTGCTTCCGACAGAGTCGAGACCCAGTACTTC.

The J gene is TRBJ2-1, the V gene TRBV4-1; no reliable D call. The V end was cut by 1 base, the J end by 8 bases, with 6 bases between. The CDR3 is 12 residues long. In germline, CDR1 is MGHRA, CDR2 YSYEKL. The DNA of the CDR3 is TGCGCCAGCAGCCAAGTGTCGGATGAGCAGTTCTTC. The encoded protein is CASSQVSDEQFF.

This clonotype has just a few counts. The chain carries TRBV5-1 and TRBJ1-4, with D perhaps matching TRBD1 (5 bases). Germline V gene lookup returns CDR1 SGHRS and CDR2 YFSETQ. CDR3 length: 14 amino acids. Trimming removed 2 bases at V and 8 bases at J, with 13 bases between. This CDR3 reads CASSFWGKDEKLFF. Written as DNA, the CDR3 is TGCGCCAGCAGCTTCTGGGGGAAGGACGAAAAACTGTTTTTT.

The J gene is TRBJ2-1, the V gene TRBV5-1, with 12 bases matching TRBD2. CDR1 is SGHRS and CDR2 is YFSETQ in the germline V gene. CDR3 length: 15 residues. The trim removed 3 bases at V and 5 bases at J, leaving 3 bases unmatched. The CDR3 is CASSWTSGVHNEQFF. The CDR3, as DNA: TGCGCCAGCAGCTGGACTAGCGGGGTCCACAATGAGCAGTTCTTC.

V usage is TRBV15 and J usage is TRBJ2-3, with 9 bases that match TRBD2. V lost 4 bases, J lost 4 bases, and 3 bases stayed unmatched. The V gene's germline CDR1 is LNHNV and CDR2 YYDKDF (reference sequence). The CDR3 is 14 amino acids. The CDR3: CATSTGGGADTQYF. The CDR3 nucleotides read TGTGCCACCAGCACTGGCGGGGGGGCAGATACGCAGTATTTT.

This clonotype was seen a few times. The CDR3 nucleotides are TGTGCCAGCAGCTTGGGGTTTACAAATTCACCCCTCCACTTT. This gives the protein CASSLGFTNSPLHF. The chain recombines TRBV5-5 with TRBJ1-6; D remains unclear. The CDR3 is 14 residues long. V lost 0 bases and J 7 bases, leaving 8 bases between the germline ends. Germline loops: CDR1 SGHKS, CDR2 YYEKEE (reference sequence).

This clonotype was counted between two and nine times. The rearrangement joins TRBV29-1 to TRBJ2-1; D gene unclear. Trimming left V 0 bases short and J 9 bases short, with 12 bases between. From germline, CDR1 is SQVTM and CDR2 ANQGSEA. The CDR3 is 13 amino acids. Here the CDR3 DNA reads TGCAGCGTTGAAGATTGGGGATGGGGTGAGCAGTTCTTC. As protein: CSVEDWGWGEQFF.

Only a few counts were recorded for this clonotype. The gene calls are TRBV29-1 and TRBJ2-6, with D perhaps TRBD1 (5 bases). The V end was cut by 6 bases, the J end by 0 bases, with 9 bases between. This CDR3 region has 14 residues. CDR1 and CDR2 from the germline V gene are SQVTM and ANQGSEA. CDR3 DNA sequence: TGCAGCGTCATCGACAGCTCTGGGGCCAACGTCCTGACTTTC. Protein product: CSVIDSSGANVLTF.

This clonotype was seen only a few times. The rearrangement joins TRBV5-1 to TRBJ2-1, with 8 bases lining up with TRBD2. CDR1 and CDR2 from the germline V gene are SGHRS and YFSETQ. V lost 5 bases to trimming and J lost 4 bases; unmatched junction nucleotides: 8. The CDR3 loop spans 15 amino acids. CDR3 in amino acids: CASRMAGGTYNEQFF. CDR3 nucleotide sequence: TGCGCCAGCAGAATGGCGGGGGGTACTTACAATGAGCAGTTCTTC. Together with reference TRBV5-1 and TRBJ2-1, the CDR3 gives the full variable domain: KAGVTQTPRYLIKTRGQQVTLSCSPISGHRSVSWYQQTPGQGLQFLFEYFSETQRNKGNFPGRFSGRQFSNSRSEMNVSTLELGDSALYLCASRMAGGTYNEQFFGPGTRLTVL.

The CDR3 reads CASSVARGGVQETQYF. CDR3 DNA sequence: TGTGCCAGCAGCGTAGCTAGAGGGGGCGTACAAGAGACCCAGTACTTC. The chain couples TRBV9 to TRBJ2-5; TRBD1 matches at 7 bases. The CDR3 covers 16 residues. V was clipped by 0 bases and J by 2 bases; unmatched bases: 7. Germline values: CDR1 SGDLS, CDR2 YYNGEE.

V gene TRBV29-1 combines with J gene TRBJ2-1; D is perhaps TRBD1 (5 bases). CDR1 is SQVTM and CDR2 is ANQGSEA in the germline V gene. The CDR3 covers 14 residues. The ends were cut back, 3 bases at V and 1 base at J, with 10 bases in the middle. CDR3 loop: CSVDTGQSYNEQFF. In DNA, the CDR3 is TGCAGCGTTGATACAGGCCAGTCCTACAATGAGCAGTTCTTC.

This clonotype has just a few counts. The chain combines TRBV5-1 with TRBJ1-3, with TRBD1 matching 7 bases. The germline V gene encodes CDR1 SGHRS and CDR2 YFSETQ. Losses at the gene ends were 0 bases for V and 4 bases for J; bases not matched to a gene: 4. CDR3 length equals 15 residues. DNA of the CDR3: TGCGCCAGCAGCTTGGAAGGGGGCCGGGGAAACACCATATATTTT. Translating gives CASSLEGGRGNTIYF.